The 8 T cell receptor beta chains in this list originate from one sample, sequenced in a study of T cell repertoires and HLA-DP antigens (dated by TCRdb to the late 2010s). The library was produced with the immunoSEQ multiplex PCR assay. In its TCRdb copy, this immuneACCESS table keeps in-frame sequences only and misses some clones. Where compared with another copy, unresolved V genes explain less than half of these, and the others have no known cause. The sample includes 90,000 to 130,000 clones, with about 91% observed a single time. The top ten clonotypes cover roughly 0.3% of the sample. These receptors are not linked to any known antigen. Material for sequencing was CD4+ T cells from PBMCs. The receptors come from a woman between 18 and 29 years old in good health and CMV-seronegative.

The chain carries TRBV5-1 and TRBJ2-1, with D possibly being TRBD2 (5 bases). The CDR3 extends over 15 amino acids. V was cut by 0 bases and J by 1 base, with 8 bases left in between. The germline V gene has CDR1 SGHRS and CDR2 YFSETQ. The CDR3 protein is CASSLDPGSYNEQFF. The CDR3 DNA reads TGCGCCAGCAGCTTGGATCCGGGATCCTACAATGAGCAGTTCTTC. Full variable domain (rest looked up from reference TRBV5-1 and TRBJ2-1): KAGVTQTPRYLIKTRGQQVTLSCSPISGHRSVSWYQQTPGQGLQFLFEYFSETQRNKGNFPGRFSGRQFSNSRSEMNVSTLELGDSALYLCASSLDPGSYNEQFFGPGTRLTVL.

The chain recombines TRBV7-2 with TRBJ2-2; TRBD2 aligns across 7 bases. This CDR3 spans 15 amino acids. The V gene's germline CDR1 is SGHTA and CDR2 FQGNSA. Trimming cost V 5 bases and J 4 bases; bases outside gene matches: 7. The CDR3 coding sequence is TGTGCCAGCAGCCCGAGCGGGACCGCCACCGGGGAGCTGTTTTTT. As protein: CASSPSGTATGELFF.

The J gene is TRBJ1-3, the V gene TRBV19; D is unclear. Trimming stripped 9 bases from V and 0 bases from J, with 6 bases between. Germline V lookup: CDR1 LNHDA, CDR2 SQIVND (reference sequence). This CDR3 region has 12 residues. CDR3 sequence reads: CARRSSGNTIYF. DNA for the CDR3: TGTGCCAGAAGAAGCTCTGGAAACACCATATATTTT. The full variable domain, completed using reference TRBV19 and TRBJ1-3, is DGGITQSPKYLFRKEGQNVTLSCEQNLNHDAMYWYRQDPGQGLRLIYYSQIVNDFQKGDIAEGYSVSREKKESFPLTVTSAQKNPTAFYLCARRSSGNTIYFGEGSWLTVV.

The chain is built from TRBV4-1 and TRBJ2-1, with 10 bases fitting TRBD2. V lost 5 bases, J lost 0 bases, and 13 bases stayed unmatched. This CDR3 contains 19 residues. Germline assignment: CDR1 MGHRA and CDR2 YSYEKL. The CDR3 nucleotides read TGCGCCAGCAGCTACCCCGGGGGGCGGACTAGCGGCTCCTACAATGAGCAGTTCTTC. Amino acid sequence: CASSYPGGRTSGSYNEQFF.

J is TRBJ2-1 and V is TRBV6-5, with D perhaps matching TRBD2 (5 bases). Germline CDR1 is MNHEY and CDR2 is SVGAGI. The CDR3 sequence is 14 residues long. The V gene lost 2 bases and the J gene lost 6 bases, with 11 bases spanning the gap. CDR3 amino acids: CASSYKAGFNEQFF. The DNA of the CDR3 is TGTGCCAGCAGTTACAAGGCGGGTTTCAATGAGCAGTTCTTC.

The chain uses TRBV5-4 and TRBJ2-1, with 10 bases lining up with TRBD2. The CDR3 contains 14 residues. Trimming at V came to 3 bases and at J to 9 bases, leaving 6 bases not matched to a gene. CDR1 is SGHNT, CDR2 YYREEE, per germline (reference sequence). In DNA form, the CDR3 reads TGTGCCAGCAGCTATCTAGCGGGAGAGCGTGAGCAGTTCTTC. It encodes CASSYLAGEREQFF. Complete variable domain (other parts from reference TRBV5-4 and TRBJ2-1): ETGVTQSPTHLIKTRGQQVTLRCSSQSGHNTVSWYQQALGQGPQFIFQYYREEENGRGNFPPRFSGLQFPNYSSELNVNALELDDSALYLCASSYLAGEREQFFGPGTRLTVL.

J is TRBJ2-2 and V is TRBV18; 8 bases agree with TRBD1. The CDR3 sequence is 16 residues long. The V segment lost 6 bases and the J segment 1 base; nucleotides outside the gene matches: 7. Germline CDR1 and CDR2: KGHSH and LQKENI. In DNA form, the CDR3 reads TGTGCCAGCTCGCGGGCCGGGACAGGGAACACCGGGGAGCTGTTTTTT. It is translated as CASSRAGTGNTGELFF.

CDR3 residues: CASSLDTLNTEAFF. The CDR3 DNA follows: TGTGCCAGCAGCTTGGACACATTGAACACTGAAGCTTTCTTT. The chain has TRBV7-9 and TRBJ1-1; a possible D gene is TRBD1 (5 bases). This CDR3 is 14 amino acids long. V was trimmed by 3 bases and J by 0 bases, leaving 8 bases between them. The V gene's germline CDR1 is SEHNR and CDR2 FQNEAQ (reference sequence). Variable domain in full (rest from reference TRBV7-9 and TRBJ1-1): DTGVSQNPRHKITKRGQNVTFRCDPISEHNRLYWYRQTLGQGPEFLTYFQNEAQLEKSRLLSDRFSAERPKGSFSTLEIQRTEQGDSAMYLCASSLDTLNTEAFFGQGTRLTVV.